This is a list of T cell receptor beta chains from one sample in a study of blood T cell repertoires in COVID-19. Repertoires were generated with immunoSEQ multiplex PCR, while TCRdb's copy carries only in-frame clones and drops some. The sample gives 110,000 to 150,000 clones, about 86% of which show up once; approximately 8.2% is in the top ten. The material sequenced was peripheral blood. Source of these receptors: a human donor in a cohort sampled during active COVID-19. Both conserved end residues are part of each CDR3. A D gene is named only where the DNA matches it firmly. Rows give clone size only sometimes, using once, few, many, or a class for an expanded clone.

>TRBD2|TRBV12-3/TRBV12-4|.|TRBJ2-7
CASSPSGSYEQYF
TGTGCCAGCAGTCCAAGCGGGAGCTACGAGCAGTACTTC
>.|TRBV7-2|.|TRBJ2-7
CASSLYSIGSYEQYF
TGTGCCAGCAGCTTATACTCGATCGGCTCCTACGAGCAGTACTTC
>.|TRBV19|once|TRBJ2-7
CASSIMAGTSKNEQYF
TGTGCCAGTAGTATAATGGCGGGGACTTCGAAGAACGAGCAGTACTTC
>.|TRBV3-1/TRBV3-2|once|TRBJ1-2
CASSQDRGEYGYTF
TGTGCCAGCAGCCAAGATCGAGGAGAGTATGGCTACACCTTC
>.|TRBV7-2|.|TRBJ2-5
CASSPQAPTGRETQYF
TGTGCCAGCAGCCCCCAGGCCCCGACAGGGAGGGAGACCCAGTACTTC
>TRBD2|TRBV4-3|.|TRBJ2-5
CASSGRREGGETQYF
TGCGCCAGCAGCGGAAGGCGGGAGGGGGGAGAGACCCAGTACTTC
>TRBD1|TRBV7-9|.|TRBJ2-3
CASGTLTGDTDTQYF
TGTGCCAGCGGAACGCTGACAGGGGATACAGATACGCAGTATTTT
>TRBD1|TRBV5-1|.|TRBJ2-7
CASSLPLTGDKGEQYF
TGCGCCAGCAGCTTACCCCTCACAGGGGACAAGGGGGAGCAGTACTTC
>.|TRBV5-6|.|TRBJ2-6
CASSKQGVGANVLTF
TGTGCCAGCAGCAAACAGGGAGTTGGGGCCAACGTCCTGACTTTC
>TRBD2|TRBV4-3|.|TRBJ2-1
CASSQGAGGLFNEQFF
TGCGCCAGCAGCCAAGGAGCGGGAGGGCTCTTCAATGAGCAGTTCTTC
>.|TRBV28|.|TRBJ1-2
CASSLRGGYGYTF
TGTGCCAGCAGTCTCAGGGGCGGCTATGGCTACACCTTC
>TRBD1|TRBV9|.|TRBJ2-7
CASREDRVDSDEQYF
TGTGCCAGCAGGGAAGACAGGGTCGACAGTGACGAGCAGTACTTC
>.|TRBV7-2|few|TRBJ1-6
CASSLKSGGSSYNSPLHF
TGTGCCAGCAGCTTAAAATCCGGCGGGAGCTCCTATAATTCACCCCTCCACTTT
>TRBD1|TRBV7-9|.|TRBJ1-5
CASSTTGQGNQPQHF
TGTGCCAGCAGCACAACAGGACAGGGCAATCAGCCCCAGCATTTT
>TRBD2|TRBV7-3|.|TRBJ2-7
CASSPGASGPFYEQYF
TGTGCCAGCAGCCCGGGGGCTAGCGGGCCTTTCTACGAGCAGTACTTC
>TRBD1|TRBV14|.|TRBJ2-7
CASSQGQGPYEQYF
TGTGCCAGCAGCCAGGGACAGGGCCCCTACGAGCAGTACTTC
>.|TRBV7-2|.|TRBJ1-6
CASSFPKTPNSGSPLHF
TGTGCCAGCAGCTTTCCTAAAACACCGAACTCGGGTTCACCCCTCCACTTT
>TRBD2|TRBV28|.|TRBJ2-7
CASSLERDSYEQYF
TGTGCCAGCAGTTTGGAGCGGGATAGTTACGAGCAGTACTTC
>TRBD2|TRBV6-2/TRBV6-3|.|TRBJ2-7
CASSYMGASSGRATYEQYF
TGTGCCAGCAGTTACATGGGGGCCTCTAGCGGGAGGGCCACTTACGAGCAGTACTTC
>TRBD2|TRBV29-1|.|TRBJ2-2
CSVLGTSGRDHGELFF
TGCAGCGTGTTAGGGACTAGCGGGAGGGATCACGGGGAGCTGTTTTTT
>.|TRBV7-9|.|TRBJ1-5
CASSSTRGGRIGNQPQHF
TGTGCCAGCAGCTCCACTCGGGGGGGTCGCATTGGCAATCAGCCCCAGCATTTT
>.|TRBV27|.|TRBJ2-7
CASSLGAVSYAYEQYF
TGTGCCAGCAGTTTAGGGGCGGTTTCTTACGCCTACGAGCAGTACTTC
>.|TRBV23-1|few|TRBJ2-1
CASRTEFNEQFF
TGCGCCAGCAGAACAGAGTTCAATGAGCAGTTCTTC